These 9 T cell receptor beta chains originate from one sample sequenced in a study of shared clonotypes between healthy human individuals. Clones were read by immunoSEQ multiplex PCR, and TCRdb kept only the in-frame ones, dropping some. The sample consists of 800,000 to 1,200,000 clones, around three quarters of them appearing once. The sequenced sample was memory CD4+ T cells from PBMCs. As for subset: CD45RA-negative fraction. These receptors came from a man younger than 30 in good health. Some clones in this sample may be carry-over from other donors' samples.

The chain joins TRBV10-3 to TRBJ2-5, with D possibly being TRBD1 (6 bases). V gave up 10 bases and J gave up 3 bases, with 15 bases separating them. The CDR3 covers 13 residues. Germline CDR1 and CDR2: ENHRY and SYGVKD. The CDR3 sequence: CATSGDREETQYF. In DNA, the CDR3 is TGTGCCACGTCAGGGGACCGGGAAGAGACCCAGTACTTC.

The genes are TRBV6-5 and TRBJ2-7; weak D call: TRBD2 (5 bases). Germline CDR1 and CDR2: MNHEY and SVGAGI. The CDR3 totals 13 residues. The V end lost 0 bases, the J end lost 6 bases, and 9 bases lay between the germline ends. The DNA of the CDR3 is TGTGCCAGCAGTTACTCCCCCCGGGGCGAGCAGTACTTC. This encodes CASSYSPRGEQYF.

The genes are TRBV7-9 and TRBJ2-6; D is unresolved. The CDR3 is 15 residues long. Deletions cut 1 base from V and 0 bases from J, with 4 bases between. Germline assignment: CDR1 SEHNR and CDR2 FQNEAQ (reference sequence). CDR3 DNA: TGTGCCAGCAGCTTAGTGCTCTCTGGGGCCAACGTCCTGACTTTC. Amino acid sequence: CASSLVLSGANVLTF.

This chain connects TRBV28 to TRBJ2-7; D perhaps matches TRBD2 (5 bases). This CDR3 is built from 13 residues. V was trimmed by 5 bases and J by 3 bases, leaving 11 bases between them. Germline assignment: CDR1 MDHEN and CDR2 SYDVKM. The CDR3 spells CASSPPGLYEQYF. The CDR3 nucleotides read TGTGCCAGCAGTCCCCCTGGACTCTACGAGCAGTACTTC.

To note about this clone: This likely comes from a read error, as the CDR3 has no conserved phenylalanine or tryptophan at its end. The V gene is TRBV30, the J gene TRBJ1-1; TRBD1 matches 7 bases. There are 14 residues in the CDR3. Per the germline V gene, CDR1 is GTSNPN and CDR2 is SVGIG (reference sequence). Trimming removed 3 bases from V and 3 bases from J; junction bases left unmatched: 7. The CDR3: CAWRQGRAYTEAFL. In DNA form, the CDR3 reads TGTGCCTGGAGACAGGGGAGGGCGTACACTGAAGCTTTCTTG.

This sequence joins TRBV6-5 and TRBJ1-5, with a tentative D call TRBD1 (5 bases). Germline CDR1 is MNHEY and CDR2 is SVGAGI. Trimming removed 8 bases at V and 6 bases at J, with 14 bases between. The CDR3 spans 13 residues. For the CDR3, the DNA is TGTGCCAGCGGGAAGAGGGGCATTCAGCCCCAGCATTTT. Translating it yields CASGKRGIQPQHF.

This CDR3 is CAWSVRGSLRSQHF. DNA for the CDR3: TGTGCCTGGAGTGTCCGCGGGTCGCTCAGGTCCCAGCATTTT. The genes are TRBV30 and TRBJ1-5, with no clear D. Looked up from germline, CDR1 is GTSNPN and CDR2 is SVGIG (reference sequence). Trimming pared 0 bases from V and 11 bases from J, leaving 17 bases between. The CDR3 length is 14 residues.

The chain carries TRBV6-6 and TRBJ2-4; 7 nucleotides agree with TRBD2. Trimming removed 2 bases from V and 6 bases from J; junction bases left unmatched: 7. The CDR3 is 15 residues long. CDR1 is MNHNY, CDR2 SVGAGI, per germline (reference sequence). CDR3 DNA: TGTGCCAGCAGTTACGGGACTACAGACGGAAACATTCAGTACTTC. Its protein is CASSYGTTDGNIQYF.

V and J are TRBV19 and TRBJ2-7, with D possibly being TRBD2 (6 bases). CDR1 and CDR2 from the germline V gene are LNHDA and SQIVND (reference sequence). This CDR3 comprises 14 residues. Trimming removed 5 bases from V and 6 bases from J, with 17 bases in between. The CDR3 sequence: CASSQGDSRGEQYF. DNA for the CDR3: TGTGCCAGTAGTCAAGGGGACTCCCGGGGCGAGCAGTACTTC.